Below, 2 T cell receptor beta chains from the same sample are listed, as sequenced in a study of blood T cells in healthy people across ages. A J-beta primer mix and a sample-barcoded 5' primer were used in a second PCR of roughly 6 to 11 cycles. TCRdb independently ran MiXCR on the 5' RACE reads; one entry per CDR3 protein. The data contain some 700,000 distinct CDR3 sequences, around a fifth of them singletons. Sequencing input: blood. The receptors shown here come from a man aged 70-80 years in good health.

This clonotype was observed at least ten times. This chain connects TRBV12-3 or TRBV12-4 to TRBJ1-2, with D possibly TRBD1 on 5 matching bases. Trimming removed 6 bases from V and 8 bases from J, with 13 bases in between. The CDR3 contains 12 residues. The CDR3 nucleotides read TGTGCCAGCAGCCAGGGACTATTCGGCTACACCTTC. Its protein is CASSQGLFGYTF.

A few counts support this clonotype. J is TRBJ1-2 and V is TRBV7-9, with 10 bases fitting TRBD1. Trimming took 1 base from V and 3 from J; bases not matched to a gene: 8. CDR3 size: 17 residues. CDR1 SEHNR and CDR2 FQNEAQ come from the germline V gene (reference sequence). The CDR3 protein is CASSLETGGPLHYGYTF. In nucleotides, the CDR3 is TGTGCCAGCAGCTTAGAGACAGGGGGCCCTCTTCACTATGGCTACACCTTC.